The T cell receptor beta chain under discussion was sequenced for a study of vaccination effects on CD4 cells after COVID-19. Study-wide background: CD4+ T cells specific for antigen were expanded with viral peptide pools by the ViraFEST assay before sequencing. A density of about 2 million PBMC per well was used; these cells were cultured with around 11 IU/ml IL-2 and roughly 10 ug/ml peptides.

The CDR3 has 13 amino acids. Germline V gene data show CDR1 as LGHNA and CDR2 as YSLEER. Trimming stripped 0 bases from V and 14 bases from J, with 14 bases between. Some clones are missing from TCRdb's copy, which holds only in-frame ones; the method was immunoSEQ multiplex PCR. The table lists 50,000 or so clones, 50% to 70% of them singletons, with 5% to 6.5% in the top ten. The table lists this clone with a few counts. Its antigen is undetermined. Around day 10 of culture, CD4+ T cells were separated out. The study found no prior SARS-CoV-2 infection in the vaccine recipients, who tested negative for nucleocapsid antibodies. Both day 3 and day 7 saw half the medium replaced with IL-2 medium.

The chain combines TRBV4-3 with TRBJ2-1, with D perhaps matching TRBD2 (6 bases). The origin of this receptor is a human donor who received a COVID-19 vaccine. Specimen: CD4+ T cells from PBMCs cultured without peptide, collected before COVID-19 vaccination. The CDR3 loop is CASSQELGTGEFF. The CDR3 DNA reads TGCGCCAGCAGCCAAGAGTTGGGGACGGGGGAGTTCTTC.